This TCR beta chain originates from a study of OX40 agonist ivuxolimab in advanced cancers. TCRdb keeps only in-frame clones here, not all; method: immunoSEQ multiplex PCR. Of about 35,000 clones listed, over 80% are singletons. The V and J ends lost 3 bases and 6 bases respectively, with 8 bases between them. The CDR3 runs to 12 residues. Per germline, CDR1 SEHNR and CDR2 FQNEAQ (reference sequence). Prior autoimmune disease or systemic immunosuppression barred patients. Concerning this clone itself: The antigen is unknown.

Overall study findings and caveats: At 0.1-3.0 mg/kg, partial responders had clonal expansion among the lowest observed. It was not determined which antigens were specifically recognized by the peripheral T cells that had undergone clonal expansion. More expanded clones were found, on average, in CD8+ than in CD4+ T cells.

J is TRBJ1-1 and V is TRBV7-9; D ambiguous. The sequence was obtained from an adult with an advanced solid tumor such as melanoma, head and neck, liver or kidney cancer. Here the sequenced sample was CD4+ or CD8+ T cells sorted from blood, taken in a trial of the OX40 agonist ivuxolimab. CDR3 nucleotides: TGTGCCAGCAGCTTGCCGGGCGCTGAAGCTTTCTTT. It yields the protein CASSLPGAEAFF.